Below are 17 T cell receptor beta chains sequenced from a single sample in a study of Graves' ophthalmopathy and Graves' hyperthyroidism. For repertoire sequencing, the TCR beta CDR3 regions were amplified from RNA transcripts. RT-PCR in the first round used HTBI primers; a second-round multiplex PCR followed. TCRdb independently ran MiXCR on the multiplex PCR reads; one entry per CDR3 protein. The sample holds over a million distinct CDR3 sequences, about two fifths seen once. The material sequenced was peripheral blood or thyroid tissue (not recorded which). These receptors were taken from an adult man with Graves' hyperthyroidism.

Points on this clonotype: A read error may account for a junction end that differs from germline. The DNA of the CDR3 is TGTGCCATCAGTGATGGACACAGCAATCAGCCCCAACATTTT. The encoded protein is CAISDGHSNQPQHF. J is TRBJ1-5 and V is TRBV10-3; possibly TRBD1 for D (5 bases). Germline-derived CDR1 and CDR2 are ENHRY and SYGVKD. CDR3 length equals 14 residues.

This clonotype has a count of ten or more. The genes are TRBV19 and TRBJ1-1; maybe TRBD1 (5 bases). This CDR3 is built from 17 residues. Germline V gene lookup returns CDR1 LNHDA and CDR2 SQIVND (reference sequence). The ends were cut back, 5 bases at V and 0 bases at J, with 19 bases in the middle. The CDR3 region has the DNA TGTGCCAGTAGTTCGACAGATAGAGGACGAATGAACACTGAAGCTTTCTTT. Protein sequence: CASSSTDRGRMNTEAFF.

This clonotype was seen repeatedly, ten times or more. The chain joins TRBV20-1 to TRBJ2-5, with 10 bases that match TRBD2. CDR3 length: 14 amino acids. CDR1 DFQATT and CDR2 SNEGSKA come from the germline V gene (reference sequence). Here the CDR3 reads CSARSGGYGETQYF. CDR3 nucleotides: TGCAGCGCCCGTAGCGGGGGGTATGGAGAGACCCAGTACTTC.

This clonotype was observed a handful of times. This sequence joins TRBV6-6 and TRBJ1-2; a possible D gene is TRBD1 (5 bases). The V end was cut by 1 base, the J end by 5 bases, with 14 bases between. This CDR3 spans 15 amino acids. CDR1 is MNHNY, CDR2 SVGAGI, per germline (reference sequence). The CDR3: CASSYFLRGGYGYTF. The DNA for the CDR3 is TGTGCCAGCAGTTACTTCCTTCGGGGGGGGTATGGCTACACCTTC.

This sequence joins TRBV18 and TRBJ1-2; 8 bases map to TRBD1. CDR3 size: 15 residues. J was trimmed by 3 bases and V by 3 bases; bases with no gene match: 6. Germline-derived CDR1 and CDR2 are KGHSH and LQKENI. The CDR3 spells CASSPVDRVDYGYTF. In DNA, the CDR3 is TGTGCCAGCTCACCCGTGGACAGGGTTGACTATGGCTACACCTTC.

This clonotype was seen a few times. A much larger clone differs by one base, so this may be a read error. The rearrangement uses TRBV7-2 and TRBJ1-2; 7 bases map to TRBD1. Germline CDR1 reads SGHTA; CDR2 reads FQGNSA. The J segment lost 6 bases and the V segment lost 5 bases, leaving 6 bases of the junction unmatched. This CDR3 region has 13 residues. The CDR3, as DNA: TGTGCCAGCAGCCCCCAGACAGGGAATGGCTACACCTTC. Translation gives CASSPQTGNGYTF.

The V gene is TRBV10-3, the J gene TRBJ2-7, with D possibly matching TRBD1 (6 bases). Germline V gene data show CDR1 as ENHRY and CDR2 as SYGVKD. V was trimmed by 7 bases and J by 0 bases, leaving 13 bases between them. CDR3 size: 14 residues. The CDR3 protein is CAITPDSNSYEQYF. CDR3 coding DNA: TGTGCCATCACTCCGGACAGTAACTCCTACGAGCAGTACTTC.

On this clonotype itself: This may be a read error, as it is one base from a much larger clone. The chain has TRBV2 and TRBJ1-5; D ambiguous. V gave up 1 base and J gave up 3 bases, with 7 bases separating them. Germline V CDR1 and CDR2: SNHLY, FYNNEI. This CDR3 is 14 amino acids long. In DNA, the CDR3 is TGTGCCAGCAGTGAAGGGTCTTACAATCAGCCCCAGCATTTT. It yields the protein CASSEGSYNQPQHF.

Ten or more counts support this clonotype. The V gene is TRBV5-8, the J gene TRBJ1-1; D is uncertain. With 3 bases removed from V and 4 bases from J, the gap between germline ends came to 13 bases. The CDR3 has 14 residues. Germline CDR1 and CDR2: SGHTS and YDEGEE. The CDR3 protein is CASSSGATGTEAFF. Written as DNA, the CDR3 is TGTGCCAGCAGCTCAGGCGCTACGGGCACTGAAGCTTTCTTT.

This rearrangement joins TRBV5-4 to TRBJ2-7; D perhaps matches TRBD2 (5 bases). Germline CDR1 SGHNT, CDR2 YYREEE (reference sequence). The CDR3 spans 13 residues. Trimming left V 1 base short and J 6 bases short, with 11 bases between. CDR3 coding DNA: TGTGCCAGCAGCTTGCGGGCGGGCTGCGAGCAGTACTTC. This codes for CASSLRAGCEQYF.

This clonotype occurred many times. V usage is TRBV19 and J usage is TRBJ1-2; tentatively, D is TRBD1 (6 bases). Trimming stripped 5 bases from V and 8 bases from J, with 12 bases between. Germline V gene sequence: CDR1 LNHDA, CDR2 SQIVND (reference sequence). The CDR3 runs to 12 residues. DNA of the CDR3: TGTGCCAGTAGTTACAGGGAAGGGGGCTACACCTTC. Translation gives CASSYREGGYTF. The variable domain in full, with the rest retrieved from reference TRBV19 and TRBJ1-2, is DGGITQSPKYLFRKEGQNVTLSCEQNLNHDAMYWYRQDPGQGLRLIYYSQIVNDFQKGDIAEGYSVSREKKESFPLTVTSAQKNPTAFYLCASSYREGGYTFGSGTRLTVV.

This chain joins TRBV12-3 or TRBV12-4 and TRBJ1-2, with D perhaps TRBD1 (5 bases). Between the trimmed V and J ends, which lost 5 bases and 4 bases, there was a span of 17 bases. The CDR3 runs 15 residues. The CDR3 bases are TGTGCCAGCAGTAGGGGTGTCGAGGGCGGCTATGGCTACACCTTC. Its translation is CASSRGVEGGYGYTF.

V and J are TRBV19 and TRBJ1-1; 8 positions match TRBD1. The trim removed 7 bases at V and 2 bases at J, leaving 9 bases unmatched. From germline, CDR1 is LNHDA and CDR2 SQIVND (reference sequence). The CDR3 consists of 15 residues. CDR3 DNA sequence: TGTGCCAGTACCCCCAGGACAGGGCCTAACACTGAAGCTTTCTTT. It codes for CASTPRTGPNTEAFF.

This clonotype has a single count. J is TRBJ2-4 and V is TRBV12-3 or TRBV12-4, with D perhaps matching TRBD1 (5 bases). V lost 5 bases to trimming and J lost 8 bases, with 16 bases between them. The CDR3 extends over 14 amino acids. For the CDR3, the DNA is TGTGCCAGCAGTGAGGAGACAGCGTTCGACATTCAGTACTTC. It translates to CASSEETAFDIQYF.

Details on this clonotype: It may be a read error: a sequence one base away is much more abundant. The chain is built from TRBV6-4 and TRBJ1-5; D is uncertain. CDR3 length equals 14 residues. The V gene lost 6 bases and the J gene lost 2 bases, with 11 bases spanning the gap. The germline V gene encodes CDR1 MRHNA and CDR2 SNTAGT. DNA for the CDR3: TGTGCCAGCAGCGCCGAGGGTTGCAATCAGCCCCAGCATTTT. Its protein product is CASSAEGCNQPQHF.

This clonotype was seen only a few times. The chain is built from TRBV6-5 and TRBJ2-7; 8 nucleotides agree with TRBD1. Germline CDR1 reads MNHEY; CDR2 reads SVGAGI. This CDR3 comprises 14 residues. V lost 5 bases to trimming and J lost 3 bases; unmatched junction nucleotides: 6. The CDR3 is CASSGSGTGYEQYF. Written as DNA, the CDR3 is TGTGCCAGCAGTGGATCCGGGACAGGCTACGAGCAGTACTTC.

In this sample, this clonotype turned up a few times. The chain couples TRBV12-3 or TRBV12-4 to TRBJ2-2; D remains unclear. The CDR3 runs to 13 residues. V lost 2 bases and J 6 bases, leaving 7 bases between the germline ends. The CDR3 loop reads CASSLRSAGELFF. In nucleotides, the CDR3 is TGTGCCAGCAGTTTACGTTCGGCCGGGGAGCTGTTTTTT.